The subject of this entry is one T cell receptor (beta chain). The antigen is undetermined. The CDR3 consists of 18 residues. V lost 7 bases and J 2 bases, leaving 21 bases between the germline ends. Germline loops: CDR1 LNHDA, CDR2 SQIVND (reference sequence). The record originates from a study of vaccination and CD4 T cells after COVID-19. The treatment: approximately 9-day PBMC culture with coronavirus spike peptide pools or control peptides (ViraFEST assay). Cultured CD4+ T cell DNA was sequenced using the Oncomine TCR Beta short-read assay. TCRdb recomputed calls from the PCR reads with MiXCR, one row per CDR3 protein. Among 9,500 or so distinct CDR3 sequences listed, 30% were seen once.

This TCR was sampled from a human donor who had recovered from COVID-19. This chain links TRBV19 with TRBJ2-6; D possibly corresponds to TRBD2 (5 bases). Sequenced here: CD4+ T cells from blood, cultured in vitro, sampled after SARS-CoV-2 vaccination. CDR3 loop: CASTNKSRTGTGANVLTF. CDR3 DNA sequence: TGTGCCAGTACCAACAAGTCGCGAACGGGAACTGGGGCCAACGTCCTGACTTTC.